One sample yielded the 19 T cell receptor beta chains listed below, sequenced in a study of blood T cell repertoires in COVID-19. Clones were read by immunoSEQ multiplex PCR, and TCRdb kept only the in-frame ones, dropping some. This table has under 85,000 clones, more than 80% appearing once. The sequenced sample consisted of peripheral blood. The receptors were sampled from a man older than 75 with acute or convalescent COVID-19.

This chain links TRBV19 with TRBJ2-3; weak D call: TRBD2 (6 bases). The CDR3 runs 15 residues. The germline V gene encodes CDR1 LNHDA and CDR2 SQIVND (reference sequence). V was cut by 0 bases and J by 2 bases, with 9 bases left in between. For the CDR3, the DNA is TGTGCCAGTAGTATAGAGGGGGGATTCACAGATACGCAGTATTTT. Translated: CASSIEGGFTDTQYF.

V and J are TRBV4-1 and TRBJ2-5, with 12 bases fitting TRBD1. The CDR3 covers 16 residues. The germline gives CDR1 MGHRA, CDR2 YSYEKL. The V gene end was trimmed by 4 bases and the J gene end by 5 bases; junction bases not matched to a gene: 8. The CDR3 DNA sequence: TGCGCCAGCAGCCTTATATGGGACAGGGGGCGTGAGACCCAGTACTTC. Its translation: CASSLIWDRGRETQYF.

V gene TRBV5-5 combines with J gene TRBJ1-2; no definite D call. This CDR3 is 14 amino acids long. Trimming pared 3 bases from V and 4 bases from J, leaving 13 bases between. Per germline, CDR1 SGHKS and CDR2 YYEKEE (reference sequence). The DNA of the CDR3 is TGTGCCAGCAGCTCGAGGGTATCTGGCTATGGCTACACCTTC. It is translated as CASSSRVSGYGYTF.

J is TRBJ2-5 and V is TRBV6-2 or TRBV6-3; TRBD1 matches at 10 bases. Germline-derived CDR1 and CDR2 are MNHEY and SVGEGT. V lost 0 bases and J lost 2; bases outside the gene matches: 12. The CDR3 runs 19 residues. The CDR3 DNA follows: TGTGCCAGCAGTTACTCGCTACAGCGGGACAGGGGTGTTCAAGAGACCCAGTACTTC. This codes for CASSYSLQRDRGVQETQYF.

V is TRBV7-2 and J is TRBJ1-2, with 8 bases that match TRBD1. The CDR3 is 18 amino acids. Germline V gene data show CDR1 as SGHTA and CDR2 as FQGNSA. V lost 4 bases, J lost 1 base, and 14 bases stayed unmatched. The CDR3 DNA sequence: TGTGCCAGCAGCTCACGGACAGGGCCGTCCACTTTTAACTATGGCTACACCTTC. Translation: CASSSRTGPSTFNYGYTF.

The chain has TRBV19 and TRBJ2-6, with D tentatively TRBD1 (6 bases). The CDR3 runs 16 residues. Germline CDR1 reads LNHDA; CDR2 reads SQIVND (reference sequence). The V end lost 5 bases, the J end lost 3 bases, and 14 bases lay between the germline ends. CDR3 sequence reads: CASSAFTGSGANVLTF. DNA of the CDR3: TGTGCCAGTAGTGCCTTCACAGGGAGTGGGGCCAACGTCCTGACTTTC.

This sequence joins TRBV12-3 or TRBV12-4 and TRBJ1-1, with TRBD1 as a possible D gene (6 bases). The V end lost 6 bases, the J end lost 5 bases, and 13 bases lay between the germline ends. The CDR3 runs 13 residues. In DNA form, the CDR3 reads TGTGCCAGCAGCCCAGGGGCACGGACTGAAGCTTTCTTT. Its translation: CASSPGARTEAFF.

This clone was detected once. The sample holds other DNA sequences that translate to the same CDR3. The chain carries TRBV6-5 and TRBJ2-1; 9 positions match TRBD1. Looked up from germline, CDR1 is MNHEY and CDR2 is SVGAGI. This CDR3 has 15 residues. V trimming: 0 bases; J trimming: 4 bases; junction bases outside the gene matches: 1. The CDR3 nucleotides read TGTGCCAGCAGTTACTCGGGACAGGGTTACAATGAGCAGTTCTTC. It translates to CASSYSGQGYNEQFF.

Only one count was recorded for this clone. This chain joins TRBV30 and TRBJ2-7; no reliable D call. V was cut by 0 bases and J by 0 bases, with 6 bases left in between. This CDR3 spans 13 amino acids. From germline, CDR1 is GTSNPN and CDR2 SVGIG (reference sequence). CDR3 bases: TGTGCCTGGAGTGTAGAGTCCTCCTACGAGCAGTACTTC. It translates to CAWSVESSYEQYF. Together with reference TRBV30 and TRBJ2-7, the CDR3 gives the full variable domain: SQTIHQWPATLVQPVGSPLSLECTVEGTSNPNLYWYRQAAGRGLQLLFYSVGIGQISSEVPQNLSASRPQDRQFILSSKKLLLSDSGFYLCAWSVESSYEQYFGPGTRLTVT.

The rearrangement joins TRBV6-5 to TRBJ2-1; the match to TRBD2 covers 8 bases. This CDR3 has 14 residues. Germline-derived CDR1 and CDR2 are MNHEY and SVGAGI. Trimming at V came to 2 bases and at J to 8 bases, leaving 5 bases not matched to a gene. CDR3 region: CASSYGTRRYEQFF. For the CDR3, the DNA is TGTGCCAGCAGTTACGGGACTAGGAGGTATGAGCAGTTCTTC.

The chain carries TRBV25-1 and TRBJ2-3; TRBD2 matches at 11 bases. Germline CDR1 and CDR2: MGHDK and SYGVNS. V lost 3 bases to trimming and J lost 4 bases; unmatched junction nucleotides: 12. The CDR3 has 18 residues. This CDR3 is CASSEIGGSGRAADTQYF. DNA for the CDR3: TGTGCCAGCAGTGAGATAGGGGGTAGCGGGAGGGCGGCAGATACGCAGTATTTT.

The chain carries TRBV7-8 and TRBJ1-3, with 8 nucleotides matching TRBD1. Germline assignment: CDR1 SGHVS and CDR2 FQNEAQ. V dropped 3 bases and J dropped 0; count of bases not matched to a gene: 4. The CDR3 runs 16 residues. This CDR3 is CASSFYDRGSGNTIYF. The CDR3 DNA is TGTGCCAGCAGCTTTTATGACAGGGGCTCTGGAAACACCATATATTTT. The variable domain in full, completed from reference TRBV7-8 and TRBJ1-3, reads GAGVSQSPRYKVAKRGQDVALRCDPISGHVSLFWYQQALGQGPEFLTYFQNEAQLDKSGLPSDRFFAERPEGSVSTLKIQRTQQEDSAVYLCASSFYDRGSGNTIYFGEGSWLTVV.

This clone appeared a few times. V and J are TRBV19 and TRBJ2-2, with D possibly matching TRBD1 (6 bases). With 4 bases removed from V and 4 bases from J, the gap between germline ends came to 19 bases. CDR1 is LNHDA and CDR2 is SQIVND in the germline V gene (reference sequence). This CDR3 spans 17 amino acids. CDR3 DNA: TGTGCCAGTAGTACCGGACAAAACATCAGGGGCACCGGGGAGCTGTTTTTT. This codes for CASSTGQNIRGTGELFF.

The V call is TRBV6-6, the J call TRBJ1-1, with D unresolved. Looked up from germline, CDR1 is MNHNY and CDR2 is SVGAGI (reference sequence). V gave up 0 bases and J gave up 0 bases, with 8 bases separating them. CDR3 length: 15 residues. The CDR3 is CASSYSPGMNTEAFF. The CDR3 DNA reads TGTGCCAGCAGTTACTCTCCAGGCATGAACACTGAAGCTTTCTTT.

V gene TRBV10-1 combines with J gene TRBJ1-1, with a possible D match to TRBD1 (6 bases). The CDR3 covers 13 residues. The ends were cut back, 8 bases at V and 3 bases at J, with 13 bases in the middle. Germline values: CDR1 WNHNN, CDR2 SYGVQD (reference sequence). The CDR3 spells CASRGGADTEAFF. For the CDR3, the DNA is TGCGCCAGCCGAGGGGGGGCGGACACTGAAGCTTTCTTT.

The chain employs TRBV9 and TRBJ1-6; D is perhaps TRBD1 (5 bases). Germline-derived CDR1 and CDR2 are SGDLS and YYNGEE. CDR3 length: 16 amino acids. V was pared by 4 bases and J by 10 bases, with 21 bases between. Written as DNA, the CDR3 is TGTGCCAGCAGCCCCCCTTCTTCAGGGTTCAGATCACCCCTCCACTTT. Its translation: CASSPPSSGFRSPLHF. Supplemented by reference TRBV9 and TRBJ1-6, the full variable domain reads DSGVTQTPKHLITATGQRVTLRCSPRSGDLSVYWYQQSLDQGLQFLIQYYNGEERAKGNILERFSAQQFPDLHSELNLSSLELGDSALYFCASSPPSSGFRSPLHFGNGTRLTVT.

The chain employs TRBV4-3 and TRBJ2-7; D perhaps matches TRBD1 (5 bases). The CDR3 runs to 15 residues. Looked up from germline, CDR1 is LGHNA and CDR2 is YSLEER. V lost 0 bases and J 6 bases, leaving 15 bases between the germline ends. This CDR3 reads CASSQETAGGAEQYF. The CDR3 DNA reads as TGCGCCAGCAGCCAAGAGACTGCCGGTGGGGCCGAGCAGTACTTC.

The V gene is TRBV5-1, the J gene TRBJ2-7; tentatively, D is TRBD1 (6 bases). The CDR3 contains 13 residues. The V gene lost 4 bases and the J gene lost 4 bases, with 12 bases spanning the gap. Looked up from germline, CDR1 is SGHRS and CDR2 is YFSETQ. This CDR3 is CASSTGQKYEQYF. In DNA form, the CDR3 reads TGCGCCAGCAGCACCGGACAGAAATACGAGCAGTACTTC.

The chain recombines TRBV7-2 with TRBJ2-7, with 9 bases fitting TRBD1. Germline CDR1 reads SGHTA; CDR2 reads FQGNSA. This CDR3 has 13 residues. Trimming at V came to 4 bases and at J to 7 bases, leaving 5 bases not matched to a gene. The CDR3 DNA follows: TGTGCCAGCAGCTCGGACAGGGGCGGAGAGCAGTACTTC. It encodes CASSSDRGGEQYF.